The rows below give T cell receptor beta chains drawn from one sample of a study of blood T cell repertoires in COVID-19. Measured with immunoSEQ multiplex PCR; TCRdb has only the in-frame clones, and not every one. The sample gives roughly 170,000 clones, approximately 90% of which show up once; 12% is in the top ten. What was sequenced was peripheral blood. Receptor source: a woman between 65 and 79 years old with COVID-19, enrolled during active disease. The CDR3 runs from the conserved cysteine through the conserved F or W. The order of the fields is V gene, J gene, D gene, clone size, CDR3 DNA, CDR3 protein. D genes are given only for firm matches. Not all rows give a size; the values are once, few, many and, for expanded clones, a class.

>TRBV29-1|TRBJ2-2|-|-
TGCAGCGTCGGAGGCTCTACGAACACCGGGGAGCTGTTTTTT
CSVGGSTNTGELFF
>TRBV7-2|TRBJ2-7|-|-
TGTGCCAGCAGCGGGCAGGGGAGCTCCTACGAGCAGTACTTC
CASSGQGSSYEQYF
>TRBV3-1/TRBV3-2|TRBJ2-5|-|-
TGTGCCAGCAGCCAAGAAACAGACAGGCAGTACTTC
CASSQETDRQYF
>TRBV28|TRBJ2-4|TRBD1|-
TGTGCCAGCAGTTTACAAGGGACAGGTGGAAACATTCAGTACTTC
CASSLQGTGGNIQYF
>TRBV27|TRBJ1-5|TRBD1|-
TGTGCCAGCAGTCCCACGGACAGGGTAATACAGCCCCAGCATTTT
CASSPTDRVIQPQHF
>TRBV5-1|TRBJ1-5|TRBD1|few
TGCGCCAGCAGCTTGGACGGGACAGGTTACGATCAGCCCCAGCATTTT
CASSLDGTGYDQPQHF
>TRBV20-1|TRBJ1-5|-|-
TGCAGTGCTAGTTCCAGGGTGGGACAGCCCCAGCATTTT
CSASSRVGQPQHF
>TRBV2|TRBJ2-1|-|-
TGTGCCAGCAGTGAACTATGGAGCTCCTACAATGAGCAGTTCTTC
CASSELWSSYNEQFF
>TRBV28|TRBJ2-1|TRBD1|-
TGTGCCAGCAGTGATACGGGACAGGGGAAACCCAATGAGCAGTTCTTC
CASSDTGQGKPNEQFF
>TRBV7-9|TRBJ2-1|TRBD2|-
TGTGCCAGCAGCCCGATAAGCGGGAGGGCCGTCTATGAGCAGTTCTTC
CASSPISGRAVYEQFF
>TRBV5-8|TRBJ1-4|TRBD1|once
TGTGCCAGCAGCCCACTACGGCAGGGGGGTGAAAAACTGTTTTTT
CASSPLRQGGEKLFF
>TRBV6-5|TRBJ2-1|TRBD1|-
TGTGCCAGCAGTTACAAGGGACAGTACAATGAGCAGTTCTTC
CASSYKGQYNEQFF
>TRBV7-9|TRBJ1-4|TRBD1|-
TGTGCCAGCAGCGCCACATGGACAGGGGGGGACGAAAAACTGTTTTTT
CASSATWTGGDEKLFF
>TRBV4-1|TRBJ2-4|-|-
TGCGCCAGCAGCCATGACATAACAGCCAAAAATATTCAGTACTTC
CASSHDITAKNIQYF
>TRBV4-1|TRBJ1-5|-|-
TGCGCCAGCAGCCAGGGCAGTTCCAATCAGCCCCAGCATTTT
CASSQGSSNQPQHF
>TRBV28|TRBJ1-2|-|few
TGTGCCAGCAGTTTTACGGGGAGCGGCTACTATGGCTACACCTTC
CASSFTGSGYYGYTF
>TRBV18|TRBJ1-3|-|-
TGTGCCAGCTCACCACCCCCCAGGGGTAACACCATATATTTT
CASSPPPRGNTIYF
>TRBV30|TRBJ2-2|TRBD1|-
TGTGCCTGGAGTGTGACAGGGGGCGATTTTTTGGCCGGGGAGCTGTTTTTT
CAWSVTGGDFLAGELFF
>TRBV19|TRBJ1-5|TRBD1|-
TGTGCCAGTAGTAAAAAAGGACAGGTATTAGTTCAGCCCCAGCATTTT
CASSKKGQVLVQPQHF
>TRBV7-9|TRBJ1-4|-|few
TGTGCCAGCAGCTCAAGGGGTTCTAATGAAAAACTGTTTTTT
CASSSRGSNEKLFF
>TRBV27|TRBJ2-4|-|-
TGTGCCAGCTGGGATGGAGGGGAAGCCAAAAACATTCAGTACTTC
CASWDGGEAKNIQYF
>TRBV27|TRBJ2-7|TRBD2|once
TGTGCCAGCAGTCTAGTTAGCGGGAGTTACTCCTACGAGCAGTACTTC
CASSLVSGSYSYEQYF
>TRBV28|TRBJ2-7|TRBD2|-
TGTGCCAGCAGTTTCAAAGAGACTAGCGGGACCTACGAGCAGTACTTC
CASSFKETSGTYEQYF
>TRBV5-8|TRBJ1-2|-|-
TGTGCCAGCAGCCCGCCGGGGGGCAACACCTTC
CASSPPGGNTF
>TRBV5-1|TRBJ1-6|-|-
TGCGCCAGCAGCTTGGCCAACAGTAATTCACCCCTCCACTTT
CASSLANSNSPLHF
>TRBV5-6|TRBJ2-7|TRBD2|once
TGTGCCAGCAGCCTTTCCGGGACTAGGCCCTATCAGCAGTACTTC
CASSLSGTRPYQQYF
>TRBV9|TRBJ2-2|TRBD2|-
TGTGCCAGCAGCGTCGGACTAGAGGAGAGCGGGGAGCTGTTTTTT
CASSVGLEESGELFF
>TRBV5-4|TRBJ2-4|-|-
TGTGCCAGCAGCCCGCGGTTAGCGGAACAAAACATTCAGTACTTC
CASSPRLAEQNIQYF
>TRBV4-2|TRBJ2-5|TRBD2|-
TGTGCCAGCAGCCAAGACCGAACTAGCGGGAGGGCCCTTGAGGGTGGGACCCAGTACTTC
CASSQDRTSGRALEGGTQYF